Sequencing of this TCR beta chain was carried out in a study of cytomegalovirus exposure and HLA in healthy donors. Across the whole study: Later analysis reported that the roughly 130 validation repertoires shared the platform of the approximately 670 first-cohort repertoires.

The donors were members of the validation cohort comprising about 130 subjects, separate from the roughly 670-subject first cohort. Germline V lookup: CDR1 SGHVS, CDR2 FNYEAQ. Trimming stripped 1 base from V and 3 bases from J, with 9 bases between. The CDR3 length is 14 residues. The table came from immunoSEQ multiplex PCR; TCRdb's copy has only in-frame clones and leaves some out. The table records about 240,000 clones, approximately 86% of them present only once. This chain joins TRBV7-6 and TRBJ1-1; tentative D call: TRBD1 (5 bases). This receptor was obtained from a woman aged 30 to 39 in good health and CMV-seropositive. The sample was PBMCs. The CDR3 is CASSLGGTDTEAFF. The CDR3 nucleotides read TGTGCCAGCAGCTTAGGGGGCACAGACACTGAAGCTTTCTTT.